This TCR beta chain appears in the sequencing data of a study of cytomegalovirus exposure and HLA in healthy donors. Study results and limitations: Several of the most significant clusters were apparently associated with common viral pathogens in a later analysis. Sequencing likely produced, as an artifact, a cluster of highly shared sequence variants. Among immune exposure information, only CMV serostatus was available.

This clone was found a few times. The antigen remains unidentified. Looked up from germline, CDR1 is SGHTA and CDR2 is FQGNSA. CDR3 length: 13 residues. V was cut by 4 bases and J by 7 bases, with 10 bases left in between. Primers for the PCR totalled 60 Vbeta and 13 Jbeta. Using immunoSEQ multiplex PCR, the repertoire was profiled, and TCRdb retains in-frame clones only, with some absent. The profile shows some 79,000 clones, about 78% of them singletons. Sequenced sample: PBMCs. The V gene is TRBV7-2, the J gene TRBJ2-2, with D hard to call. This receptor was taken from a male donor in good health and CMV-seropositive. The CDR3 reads CASSSLSGGELFF. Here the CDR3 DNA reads TGTGCCAGCAGCTCCCTCTCGGGCGGGGAGCTGTTTTTT.